This TCR beta chain was identified during a study of cytomegalovirus exposure and HLA in healthy donors. Primers for the PCR totalled 60 Vbeta and 13 Jbeta. The method was immunoSEQ multiplex PCR; TCRdb's version includes in-frame clones alone and lacks a portion of them. The sample includes 110,000 or so clones, 74% seen only once; the top ten take around 10%. This clone was seen a few times. The CDR3 loop spans 14 amino acids. Germline V gene lookup returns CDR1 SGHTS and CDR2 YDEGEE. V shed 5 bases and J shed 0 bases, with 9 bases lying between them. The rearrangement joins TRBV5-8 to TRBJ1-5; unclear D gene. The TCR was taken from a woman between 45 and 65 years old in good health and CMV-seropositive. Sample: PBMCs. CDR3 nucleotide sequence: TGTGCCAGCAGGGGAGCTTATAGCAATCAGCCCCAGCATTTT. It encodes CASRGAYSNQPQHF.